One and the same sample provided the 14 T cell receptor beta chains below, sequenced in a study of cytomegalovirus exposure and HLA in healthy donors. Amplification used 60 Vbeta primers and 13 Jbeta primers. Libraries were prepared by immunoSEQ multiplex PCR; TCRdb keeps only in-frame clonotypes and omits some of them. Among about 170,000 clones listed, approximately 76% were seen once. The sequencing sample was made of PBMCs. These receptors all come from a woman younger than 35 in good health and CMV-seropositive.

This chain joins TRBV4-3 and TRBJ2-3; 9 nucleotides match TRBD1. The CDR3 runs to 16 residues. Unmatched junction bases numbered 5, after V lost 4 bases and J lost 0 bases. CDR1 LGHNA and CDR2 YSLEER come from the germline V gene. The DNA for the CDR3 is TGCGCCAGCAGCCCCGGGGGACAGGGAAGCACAGATACGCAGTATTTT. Encoded protein: CASSPGGQGSTDTQYF.

This clone was seen a handful of times. The gene calls are TRBV6-5 and TRBJ1-3; D is ambiguous. Trimming pared 5 bases from V and 0 bases from J, leaving 8 bases between. The CDR3 has 14 residues. CDR1 and CDR2 (germline): MNHEY, SVGAGI. The CDR3 nucleotides are TGTGCCAGCAGTGAGGTGAACTCTGGAAACACCATATATTTT. It codes for CASSEVNSGNTIYF.

This clone was detected a few times. The gene calls are TRBV15 and TRBJ2-3; a weak D match, TRBD2 (6 bases). The CDR3 sequence is 15 residues long. V was shortened by 3 bases and J by 12 bases, with 22 bases between the two germline ends. Germline values: CDR1 LNHNV, CDR2 YYDKDF (reference sequence). The DNA for the CDR3 is TGTGCCACCAGCAGGGAAAAAAGGGACGGCGGGGCACAGTATTTT. Protein sequence: CATSREKRDGGAQYF.

The chain recombines TRBV7-8 with TRBJ1-3; D gene uncertain. This CDR3 contains 15 residues. The germline V and J ends were trimmed by 2 bases and 4 bases, with 12 bases remaining between them. Germline loops: CDR1 SGHVS, CDR2 FQNEAQ. The CDR3 DNA is TGTGCCAGCAGCTTATTTGGGAGCGTCGGAAACACCATATATTTT. Translated, it gives CASSLFGSVGNTIYF.

The V call is TRBV6-6, the J call TRBJ1-1; 10 nucleotides align to TRBD1. Per germline, CDR1 MNHNY and CDR2 SVGAGI (reference sequence). Trimming cost V 6 bases and J 4 bases; bases outside gene matches: 8. CDR3 length: 15 amino acids. CDR3 in DNA: TGTGCCAGCAGCGCAGCGGACAGGGGGACCACTGAAGCTTTCTTT. Translating it yields CASSAADRGTTEAFF.

This chain links TRBV4-2 with TRBJ2-2; a possible D gene is TRBD2 (6 bases). The CDR3 totals 18 residues. CDR1 and CDR2 from the germline V gene are LGHNA and YNFKEQ. Trimming removed 6 bases at V and 4 bases at J, with 24 bases between. The CDR3: CASRARDSTLFSTGELFF. In DNA, the CDR3 is TGTGCCAGCAGAGCGCGGGACTCCACACTGTTCTCCACCGGGGAGCTGTTTTTT.

The CDR3 region is CASSGRLRDTQYF. CDR3 sequence (DNA): TGTGCCAGCAGCGGTCGACTTCGGGATACGCAGTATTTT. V is TRBV28 and J is TRBJ2-3, with no clear D. Trimming stripped 6 bases from V and 6 bases from J, with 13 bases between. Germline-derived CDR1 and CDR2 are MDHEN and SYDVKM. CDR3 length: 13 amino acids.

V gene TRBV4-1 combines with J gene TRBJ2-1, with 10 bases identical to TRBD2. The germline CDR1 and CDR2 sequences are MGHRA and YSYEKL. The CDR3 is 16 residues long. The J segment lost 9 bases and the V segment lost 0 bases, leaving 8 bases of the junction unmatched. CDR3 DNA: TGCGCCAGCAGCCAAGAATCCAGCGGGGGGGCCTTTGAGCAGTTCTTC. Amino acids: CASSQESSGGAFEQFF.

This clone was observed a single time. This sequence joins TRBV2 and TRBJ1-5, with D perhaps TRBD1 (6 bases). Trimming pared 8 bases from V and 4 bases from J, leaving 12 bases between. CDR1 SNHLY and CDR2 FYNNEI come from the germline V gene. The CDR3 loop spans 13 amino acids. Written as DNA, the CDR3 is TGTGCCAGCGAGAAACAGGGAAATCAGCCCCAGCATTTT. It is translated as CASEKQGNQPQHF.

This clone was counted once. V is TRBV11-3 and J is TRBJ2-7; no definite D call. Germline-derived CDR1 and CDR2 are SGHNT and YENEEA. V was trimmed by 1 base and J by 5 bases, leaving 9 bases between them. CDR3 size: 13 residues. CDR3 sequence: CASSLGSSNEQYF. CDR3 DNA sequence: TGTGCCAGCAGCTTAGGTAGTTCCAACGAGCAGTACTTC.

V usage is TRBV15 and J usage is TRBJ1-6; 12 bases map to TRBD1. This CDR3 comprises 19 residues. Trimming cost V 1 base and J 10 bases; bases outside gene matches: 14. Germline V CDR1 and CDR2: LNHNV, YYDKDF (reference sequence). CDR3 region: CATSRVWGGQGARWSPLHF. The CDR3, as DNA: TGTGCCACCAGCAGAGTATGGGGGGGACAGGGGGCGCGTTGGTCACCCCTCCACTTT.

The chain links TRBV6-7 to TRBJ1-3; a possible D gene is TRBD1 (6 bases). TRBV6-7 is reported as an ORF; its role is uncertain. The CDR3 length is 17 residues. V was cut by 1 base and J by 0 bases, with 13 bases left in between. As DNA, the CDR3 is TGTGCCAGCAGTTACTATCCGGGACACCACTCTGGAAACACCATATATTTT. This encodes CASSYYPGHHSGNTIYF.

The CDR3 region is CASSEQPGASGNTIYF. The CDR3 DNA follows: TGTGCCAGCAGCGAACAGCCCGGCGCTTCTGGAAACACCATATATTTT. The J gene is TRBJ1-3, the V gene TRBV7-9; D not resolved. Trimming left V 5 bases short and J 1 base short, with 15 bases between. This CDR3 region has 16 residues. Germline V gene sequence: CDR1 SEHNR, CDR2 FQNEAQ (reference sequence).

The rearrangement joins TRBV2 to TRBJ1-1, with a tentative D call TRBD1 (6 bases). Germline CDR1 and CDR2: SNHLY and FYNNEI. CDR3 length equals 15 residues. V was shortened by 4 bases and J by 1 base, with 13 bases between the two germline ends. This CDR3 reads CASSGGGAGNTEAFF. As DNA, the CDR3 is TGTGCCAGCAGTGGGGGGGGCGCGGGGAACACTGAAGCTTTCTTT.